This T cell receptor (beta chain) was found in a study of blood T cells in healthy people across ages. Findings and limits, study-wide: Older age went with lower TCR beta diversity per million T cells, in a roughly linear way.

CDR1 and CDR2 (germline): SEHNR, FQNEAQ (reference sequence). This CDR3 has 15 residues. V shed 2 bases and J shed 1 base, with 10 bases lying between them. A second PCR, run for roughly 7 to 12 cycles, used a sample-barcoded 5' primer plus a J-beta primer mix. Every cDNA molecule carried a tag from a template-switch adaptor bearing 12 random nucleotides. TCRdb re-called the 5' RACE reads through MiXCR, storing one row per CDR3 protein. The sample includes about 640,000 distinct CDR3 sequences, 58% of them seen just once. Donor samples were obtained from healthy Caucasian individuals from Russia, aged about 6 to 90. This clonotype occurred many times. Its specificity is not known.

The TCR was taken from a man between 60 and 75 years old in good health. The chain employs TRBV7-9 and TRBJ2-3; D gene unclear. The sequenced sample consisted of blood. This chain's CDR3 is CASSLSRFGTDTQYF. The DNA of the CDR3 is TGTGCCAGCAGCTTATCCAGGTTTGGCACAGATACGCAGTATTTT.